This TCR beta chain came from a study of shared clonotypes between healthy human individuals. Study-wide findings and caveats: The low donor count limited represented genetic and exposure-history diversity.

The germline gives CDR1 MDHEN, CDR2 SYDVKM. V dropped 8 bases and J dropped 3 bases, with 11 bases sitting between them. The CDR3 length is 13 residues. Worth noting for this clone: Its antigen remains unknown.

Assay: immunoSEQ multiplex PCR; the TCRdb copy retains only in-frame clones and omits some. The table has some 550,000 clones, about 96% seen once. The clonotype originates from a woman aged 25-40 years in good health. This chain uses TRBV28 with TRBJ1-5; no clear D gene. The sample was naive CD4+ T cells sorted from blood. Subset described: CD45RA+ positively selected. For the CDR3, the DNA is TGTGCCAGCGGTCGGGTCATCAATCAGCCCCAGCATTTT. Translating it yields CASGRVINQPQHF.